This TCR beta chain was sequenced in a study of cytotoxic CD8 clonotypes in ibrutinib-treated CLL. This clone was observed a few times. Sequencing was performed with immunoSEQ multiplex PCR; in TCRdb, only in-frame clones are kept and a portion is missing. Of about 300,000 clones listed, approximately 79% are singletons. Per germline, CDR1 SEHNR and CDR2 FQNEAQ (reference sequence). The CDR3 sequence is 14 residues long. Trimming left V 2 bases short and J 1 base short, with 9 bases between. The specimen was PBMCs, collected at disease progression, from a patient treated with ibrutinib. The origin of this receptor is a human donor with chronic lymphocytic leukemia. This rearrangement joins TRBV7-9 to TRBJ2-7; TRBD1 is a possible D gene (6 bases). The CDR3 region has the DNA TGTGCCAGCAGCTTACGGCAGGGGTCCTACGAGCAGTACTTC. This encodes CASSLRQGSYEQYF.